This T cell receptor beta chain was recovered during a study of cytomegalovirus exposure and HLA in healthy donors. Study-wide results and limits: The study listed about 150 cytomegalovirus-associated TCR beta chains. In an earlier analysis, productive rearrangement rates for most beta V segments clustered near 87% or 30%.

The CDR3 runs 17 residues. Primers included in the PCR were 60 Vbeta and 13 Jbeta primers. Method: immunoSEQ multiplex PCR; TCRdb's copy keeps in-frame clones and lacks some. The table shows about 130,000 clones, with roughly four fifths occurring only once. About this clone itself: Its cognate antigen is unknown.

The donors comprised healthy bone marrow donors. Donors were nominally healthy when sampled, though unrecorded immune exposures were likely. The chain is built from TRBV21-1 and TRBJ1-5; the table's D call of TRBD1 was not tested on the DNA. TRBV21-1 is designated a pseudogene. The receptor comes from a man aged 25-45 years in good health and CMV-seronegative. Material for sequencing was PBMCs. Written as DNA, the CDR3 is TGTGCCAGCAGCAAAGAGGGGGGACAGGGTCGTAATCAGCCCCAGCATTTT. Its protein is CASSKEGGQGRNQPQHF.